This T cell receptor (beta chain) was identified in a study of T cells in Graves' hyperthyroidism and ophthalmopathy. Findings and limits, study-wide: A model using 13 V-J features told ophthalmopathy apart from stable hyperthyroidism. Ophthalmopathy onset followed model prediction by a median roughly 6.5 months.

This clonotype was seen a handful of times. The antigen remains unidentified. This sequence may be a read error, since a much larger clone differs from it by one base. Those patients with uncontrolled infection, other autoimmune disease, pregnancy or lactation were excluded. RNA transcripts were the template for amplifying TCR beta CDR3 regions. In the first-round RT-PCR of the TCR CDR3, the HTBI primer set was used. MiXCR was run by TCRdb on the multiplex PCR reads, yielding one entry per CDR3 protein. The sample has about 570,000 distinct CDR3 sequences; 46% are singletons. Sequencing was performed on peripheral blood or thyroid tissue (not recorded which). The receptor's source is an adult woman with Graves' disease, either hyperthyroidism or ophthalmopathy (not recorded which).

DNA of the CDR3: TGTGCCAGCAGCTTCGGACCGACCGTTCTCTCCTATAATCCACCCCTCCACTTT. This encodes CASSFGPTVLSYNPPLHF. This chain joins TRBV5-8 and TRBJ1-6; no reliable D call. The germline V gene has CDR1 SGHTS and CDR2 YDEGEE. This CDR3 has 18 residues.